The T cell receptor beta chain described here comes from a study of regulatory T cells in long-lasting Graves disease. Time point specified: newly diagnosed GD, antithyroid drugs for less than 3 months. The TCR library was made from RNA that had been extracted from PBMCs in TRIzol. To note about this clonotype: A much more abundant neighbour one base away suggests this may be a read error.

V was shortened by 3 bases and J by 4 bases, with 15 bases between the two germline ends. Germline V gene lookup returns CDR1 SGHRS and CDR2 YFSETQ. The CDR3 totals 15 residues. Construction of the TCR beta libraries employed iRepertoire HTBI primers in conjunction with Arm-PCR of CDR3 regions. Each CDR3 protein gets one entry after TCRdb re-called the multiplex PCR reads with MiXCR. The table includes hundreds of thousands of distinct CDR3 sequences, approximately 15% detected once. This sample also belongs to another study, concerning T cells in Graves' hyperthyroidism and ophthalmopathy.

This receptor was taken from a man aged 40-55 years with Graves disease. The V and J genes are TRBV5-1 and TRBJ2-3; D is unclear. Specimen: peripheral blood mononuclear cells (PBMCs), collected at new diagnosis, from a patient treated with antithyroid drugs. The CDR3: CASSSEPVEPDTQYF. The CDR3, as DNA: TGCGCCAGCAGCTCGGAGCCAGTTGAGCCAGATACGCAGTATTTT.